This TCR beta chain appears in the sequencing data of a study of a mutant IDH1 vaccine in newly diagnosed glioma. TCRdb's table, derived via immunoSEQ multiplex PCR, lists solely in-frame clones and lacks some. The sample lists about 54,000 clones, roughly 80% occurring once. The study, taken as a whole, reports: Evidence of vaccine-induced immune responses was documented in about 93% of patients. With respect to changes in top peripheral T cell clonotypes, pseudoprogression seemed unrelated.

Documented time point: baseline, week 1 (first vaccination visit). Treatment defined: pre-vaccination baseline after standard-of-care therapy. Regarding this clone: Its antigen remains unidentified.

The TCR sequence derives from a man younger than 35 with glioma. The sequencing here drew on PBMCs, taken from a glioma patient treated with radiotherapy, temozolomide or both.

CDR3 DNA sequence: TGTGCCAGTAGGAGGGGGGAATTACAGAACACTGAAGCTTTCTTT. This encodes CASRRGELQNTEAFF. The chain employs TRBV19 and TRBJ1-1, with a weak D call TRBD1 (6 bases). Looked up from germline, CDR1 is LNHDA and CDR2 is SQIVND (reference sequence). The V end lost 6 bases, the J end lost 1 base, and 15 bases lay between the germline ends. The CDR3 totals 15 residues.